Following are 4 T cell receptor beta chains from one sample sequenced in a study of tumor-infiltrating lymphocytes in primary liver carcinoma. Unsorted bulk tissue (roughly 18-32 mg) underwent RNA and DNA co-extraction. Using a constant-region primer together with ProtoScript II reverse transcriptase, TCR beta cDNA was made from around 500 ng of total RNA. Three nested multiplex PCR rounds, a slightly modified ARM-PCR method, built the TCR beta libraries. TRBV1-TRBV30 forward primers and a C-beta reverse primer were used in the first two PCR rounds, which each ran for ten to eleven cycles. MiXCR, run by TCRdb on the multiplex PCR reads, gives a single entry per CDR3 protein. The table lists over 100,000 distinct CDR3 sequences, around 70% of them singletons. The sample was tumor-adjacent normal liver tissue. Receptors originate from a woman aged 55 to 70 with primary liver carcinoma and hepatitis B virus infection.

This clonotype occurred many times. The rearrangement uses TRBV5-1 and TRBJ1-1; 9 positions match TRBD1. CDR3 length: 14 amino acids. Per the germline V gene, CDR1 is SGHRS and CDR2 is YFSETQ. V lost 3 bases, J lost 2 bases, and 2 bases stayed unmatched. In DNA, the CDR3 is TGCGCCAGCAGCTGGGGACAGGGTAACACTGAAGCTTTCTTT. This translates into CASSWGQGNTEAFF.

In the case of this clonotype: An end of the junction differs from the germline gene, which may be a read error. The V gene is TRBV29-1, the J gene TRBJ2-3; 12 bases are shared with TRBD1. The CDR3 consists of 15 residues. Germline CDR1 reads SQVTM; CDR2 reads ANQGSEA. The CDR3 DNA sequence: TGCAGCGTTGAGGGGACAGGGGGCGTAGCAGATACGCAGTGTTTT. As protein: CSVEGTGGVADTQCF.

The V gene is TRBV19, the J gene TRBJ1-3; D might be TRBD1 (6 bases). CDR3 size: 15 residues. V lost 5 bases and J lost 0, with 11 bases in between. Germline CDR1 and CDR2: LNHDA and SQIVND (reference sequence). CDR3 sequence reads: CASSPWTASGNTIYF. The CDR3 DNA follows: TGTGCCAGTAGTCCCTGGACAGCCTCTGGAAACACCATATATTTT.

As to this clonotype: Germline is not matched at one junction end, which may reflect a read error. The V call is TRBV5-6, the J call TRBJ2-1, with D possibly matching TRBD2 (5 bases). Per the germline V gene, CDR1 is SGHDT and CDR2 is YYEEEE. The CDR3 is 16 amino acids. CDR3 nucleotide sequence: TGTGCCAACAGCTTGCTGGTTAGCGTGAACTACAATGAGCAGTTCTTC. Translated: CANSLLVSVNYNEQFF.